This section outlines one T cell receptor beta chain sequence together with its context. What it binds is not known. CDR3 length equals 16 residues. The germline CDR1 and CDR2 sequences are SGHDT and YYEEEE. Trimming at V came to 4 bases and at J to 4 bases, leaving 10 bases not matched to a gene. The sample originates from a study of shared clonotypes between healthy human individuals. Study-wide results and limits: Though the depth was large, rarefaction showed that sorted-subset sequencing was incomplete. Sharing across four donors was highest in naive CD4 (approximately 5%) and lowest in memory CD8 (0.4%).

Across several immunoSEQ plates, the genomic DNA of each subset was split evenly. Some clones are missing from TCRdb's copy, which holds only in-frame ones; the method was immunoSEQ multiplex PCR. This sample yields some 1.1 million clones, of which approximately 77% are seen a single time; approximately 0.9% belongs to the top ten. The J gene is TRBJ1-3, the V gene TRBV5-6, with 8 bases fitting TRBD1. Source material: memory CD4+ T cells from PBMCs. Subset specified: CD45RA-negative fraction. This TCR derives from a man between 18 and 35 years old in good health. Some clones in this sample may be carry-over from other donors' samples. CDR3 nucleotide sequence: TGTGCCAGCAGCGGCGACAGGGGAGCGGCGGGAAACACCATATATTTT. Protein product: CASSGDRGAAGNTIYF.